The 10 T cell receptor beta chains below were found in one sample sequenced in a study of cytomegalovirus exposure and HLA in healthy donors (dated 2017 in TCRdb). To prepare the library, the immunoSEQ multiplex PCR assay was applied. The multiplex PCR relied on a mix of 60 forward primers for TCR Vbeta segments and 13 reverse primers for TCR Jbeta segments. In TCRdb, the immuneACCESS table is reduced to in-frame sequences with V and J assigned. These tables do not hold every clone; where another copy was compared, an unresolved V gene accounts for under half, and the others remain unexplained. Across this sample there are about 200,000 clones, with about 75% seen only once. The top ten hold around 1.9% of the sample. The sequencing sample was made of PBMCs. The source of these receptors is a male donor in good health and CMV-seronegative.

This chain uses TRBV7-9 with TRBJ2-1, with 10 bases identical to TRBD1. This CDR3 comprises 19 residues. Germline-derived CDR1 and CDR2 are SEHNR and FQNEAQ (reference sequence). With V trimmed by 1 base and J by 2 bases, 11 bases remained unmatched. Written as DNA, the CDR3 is TGTGCCAGCAGCTTAGGGGTGAGACAGGGGGCTAATACCTACAATGAGCAGTTCTTC. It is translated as CASSLGVRQGANTYNEQFF. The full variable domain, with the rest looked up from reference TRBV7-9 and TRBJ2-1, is DTGVSQNPRHKITKRGQNVTFRCDPISEHNRLYWYRQTLGQGPEFLTYFQNEAQLEKSRLLSDRFSAERPKGSFSTLEIQRTEQGDSAMYLCASSLGVRQGANTYNEQFFGPGTRLTVL.

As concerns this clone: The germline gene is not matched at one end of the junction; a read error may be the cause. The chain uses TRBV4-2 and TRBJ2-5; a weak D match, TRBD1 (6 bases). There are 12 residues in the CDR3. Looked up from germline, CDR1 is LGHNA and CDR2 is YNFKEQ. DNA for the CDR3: TGTGCCAGCAGCCAGACCGGGACATTCCCGGACTTC. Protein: CASSQTGTFPDF.

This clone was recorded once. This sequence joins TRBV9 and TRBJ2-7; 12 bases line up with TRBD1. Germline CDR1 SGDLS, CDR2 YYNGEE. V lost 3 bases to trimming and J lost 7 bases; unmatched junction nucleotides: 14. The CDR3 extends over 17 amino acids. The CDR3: CASSERALGQGAGEQYF. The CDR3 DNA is TGTGCCAGCAGCGAGAGGGCCCTGGGACAGGGGGCCGGAGAGCAGTACTTC.

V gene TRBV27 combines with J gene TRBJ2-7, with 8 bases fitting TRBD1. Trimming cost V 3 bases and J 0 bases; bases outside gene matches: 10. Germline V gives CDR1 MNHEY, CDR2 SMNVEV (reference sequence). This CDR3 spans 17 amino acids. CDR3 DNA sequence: TGTGCCAGCAGTTTCTCTGGGGGGACAGGCCTCTCCTACGAGCAGTACTTC. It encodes CASSFSGGTGLSYEQYF.

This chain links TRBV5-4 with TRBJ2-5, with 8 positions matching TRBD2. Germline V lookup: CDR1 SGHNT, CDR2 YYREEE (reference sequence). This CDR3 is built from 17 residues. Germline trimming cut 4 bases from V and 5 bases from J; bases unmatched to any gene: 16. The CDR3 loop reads CASSPPPLPGGEETQYF. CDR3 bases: TGTGCCAGCAGCCCACCCCCCCTCCCGGGGGGGGAGGAGACCCAGTACTTC.

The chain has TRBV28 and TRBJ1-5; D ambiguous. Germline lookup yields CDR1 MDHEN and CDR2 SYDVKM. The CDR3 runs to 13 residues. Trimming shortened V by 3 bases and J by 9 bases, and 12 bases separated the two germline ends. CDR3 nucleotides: TGTGCCAGCAGTTTGACGGGAAAGTGGCCCCAGCATTTT. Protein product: CASSLTGKWPQHF.

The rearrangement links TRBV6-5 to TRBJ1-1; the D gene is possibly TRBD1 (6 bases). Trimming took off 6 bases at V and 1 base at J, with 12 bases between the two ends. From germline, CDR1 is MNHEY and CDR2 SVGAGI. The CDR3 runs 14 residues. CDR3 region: CASRDSLRNTEAFF. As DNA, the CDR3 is TGTGCCAGCAGGGACAGTTTAAGGAACACTGAAGCTTTCTTT.

In DNA form, the CDR3 reads TGTGCCAGCACCGACTCCGAAAAATATGGCTACACCTTC. It translates to CASTDSEKYGYTF. The chain has TRBV6-5 and TRBJ1-2, with D hard to call. Trimming stripped 7 bases from V and 5 bases from J, with 14 bases between. The CDR3 consists of 13 residues. Per germline, CDR1 MNHEY and CDR2 SVGAGI.

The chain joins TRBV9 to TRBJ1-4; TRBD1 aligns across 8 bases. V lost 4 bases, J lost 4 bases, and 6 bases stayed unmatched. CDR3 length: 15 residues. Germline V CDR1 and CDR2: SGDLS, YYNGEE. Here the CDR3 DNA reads TGTGCCAGCAGCCTCACAGGGGGAGTTAATGAAAAACTGTTTTTT. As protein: CASSLTGGVNEKLFF.

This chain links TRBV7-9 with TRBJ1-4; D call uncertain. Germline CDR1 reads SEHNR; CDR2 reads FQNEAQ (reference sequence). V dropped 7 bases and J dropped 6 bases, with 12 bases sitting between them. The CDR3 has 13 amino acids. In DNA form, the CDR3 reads TGTGCCAGCACCTCCGGGGAATATGAAAAACTGTTTTTT. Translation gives CASTSGEYEKLFF. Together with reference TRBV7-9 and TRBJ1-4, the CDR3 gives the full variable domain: DTGVSQNPRHKITKRGQNVTFRCDPISEHNRLYWYRQTLGQGPEFLTYFQNEAQLEKSRLLSDRFSAERPKGSFSTLEIQRTEQGDSAMYLCASTSGEYEKLFFGSGTQLSVL.